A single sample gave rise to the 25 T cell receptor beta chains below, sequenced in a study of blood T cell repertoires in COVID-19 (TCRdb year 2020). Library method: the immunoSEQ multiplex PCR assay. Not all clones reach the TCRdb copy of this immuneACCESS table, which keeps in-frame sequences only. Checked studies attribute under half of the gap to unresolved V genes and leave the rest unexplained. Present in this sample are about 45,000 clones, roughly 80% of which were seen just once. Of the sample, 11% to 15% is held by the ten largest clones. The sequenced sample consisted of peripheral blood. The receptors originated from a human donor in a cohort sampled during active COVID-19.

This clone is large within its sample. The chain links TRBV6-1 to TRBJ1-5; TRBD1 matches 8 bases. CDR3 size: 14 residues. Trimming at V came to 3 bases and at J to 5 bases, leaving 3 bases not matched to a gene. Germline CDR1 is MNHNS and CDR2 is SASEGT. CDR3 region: CASSDWTGYQPQHF. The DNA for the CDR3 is TGTGCCAGCAGTGATTGGACAGGGTATCAGCCCCAGCATTTT.

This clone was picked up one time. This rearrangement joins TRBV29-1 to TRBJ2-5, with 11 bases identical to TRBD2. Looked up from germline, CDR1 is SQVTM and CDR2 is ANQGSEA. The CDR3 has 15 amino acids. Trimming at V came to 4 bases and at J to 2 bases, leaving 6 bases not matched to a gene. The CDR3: CSVARLAGPQETQYF. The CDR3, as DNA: TGCAGCGTTGCCAGACTAGCGGGACCACAAGAGACCCAGTACTTC.

The CDR3 loop is CASSYSADTQYF. DNA for the CDR3: TGTGCCAGCAGCTATAGCGCAGATACGCAGTATTTT. The chain employs TRBV3-1 (or the pseudogene TRBV3-2) and TRBJ2-3; perhaps TRBD2 as D (5 bases). The CDR3 is 12 residues long. The V end was cut by 5 bases, the J end by 4 bases, with 7 bases between. Germline CDR1 and CDR2: LGHDT and YNNKEL (reference sequence).

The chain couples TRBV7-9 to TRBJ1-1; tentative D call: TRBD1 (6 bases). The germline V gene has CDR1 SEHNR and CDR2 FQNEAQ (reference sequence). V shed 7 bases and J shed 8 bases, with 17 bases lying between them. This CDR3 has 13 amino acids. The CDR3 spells CASTLGWTVEAFF. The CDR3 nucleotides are TGTGCCAGCACCTTGGGATGGACAGTCGAAGCTTTCTTT.

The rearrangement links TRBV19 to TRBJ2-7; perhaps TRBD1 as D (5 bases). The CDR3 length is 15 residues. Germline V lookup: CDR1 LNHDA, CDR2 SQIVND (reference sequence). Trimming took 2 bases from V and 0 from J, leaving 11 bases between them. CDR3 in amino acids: CASSITDKFSYEQYF. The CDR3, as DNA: TGTGCCAGTAGTATAACGGACAAATTCTCCTACGAGCAGTACTTC.

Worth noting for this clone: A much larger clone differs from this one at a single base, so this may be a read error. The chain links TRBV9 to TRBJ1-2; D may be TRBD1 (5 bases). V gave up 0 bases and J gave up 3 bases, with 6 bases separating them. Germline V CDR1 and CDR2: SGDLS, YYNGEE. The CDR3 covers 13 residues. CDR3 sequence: CASSVEQDYGYTF. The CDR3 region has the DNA TGTGCCAGCAGCGTAGAACAGGACTATGGCTACACCTTC.

The CDR3: CASSDPSGQGDEQYF. The CDR3 DNA sequence: TGTGCCAGCAGTGACCCCTCGGGACAGGGCGACGAGCAGTACTTC. The genes are TRBV25-1 and TRBJ2-7; 9 bases match TRBD1. The CDR3 spans 15 residues. V was clipped by 3 bases and J by 5 bases; unmatched bases: 8. Germline values: CDR1 MGHDK, CDR2 SYGVNS.

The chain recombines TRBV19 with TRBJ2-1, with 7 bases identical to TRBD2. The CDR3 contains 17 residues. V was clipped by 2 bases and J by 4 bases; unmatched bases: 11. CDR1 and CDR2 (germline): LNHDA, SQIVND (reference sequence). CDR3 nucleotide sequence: TGTGCCAGTAGTATACCCCTATGGACTAGACCGTACAATGAGCAGTTCTTC. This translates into CASSIPLWTRPYNEQFF.

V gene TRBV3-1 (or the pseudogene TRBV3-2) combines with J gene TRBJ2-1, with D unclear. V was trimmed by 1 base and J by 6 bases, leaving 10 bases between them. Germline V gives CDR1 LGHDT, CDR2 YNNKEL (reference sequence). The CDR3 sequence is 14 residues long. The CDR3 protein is CASSQGQVGNEQFF. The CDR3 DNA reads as TGTGCCAGCAGCCAAGGGCAGGTGGGCAATGAGCAGTTCTTC.

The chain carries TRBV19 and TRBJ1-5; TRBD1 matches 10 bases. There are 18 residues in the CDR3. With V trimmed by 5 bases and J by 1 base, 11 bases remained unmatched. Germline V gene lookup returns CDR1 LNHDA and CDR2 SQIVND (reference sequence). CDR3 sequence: CASSVTGTGVGSNQPQHF. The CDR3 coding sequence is TGTGCCAGTAGTGTCACCGGGACAGGGGTCGGGAGCAATCAGCCCCAGCATTTT.

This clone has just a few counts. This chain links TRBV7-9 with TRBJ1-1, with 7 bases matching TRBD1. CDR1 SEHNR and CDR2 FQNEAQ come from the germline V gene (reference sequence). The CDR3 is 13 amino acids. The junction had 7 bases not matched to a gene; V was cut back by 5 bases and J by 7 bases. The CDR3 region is CASSPGQDREAFF. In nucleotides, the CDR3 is TGTGCCAGCAGCCCAGGACAGGACCGTGAAGCTTTCTTT.

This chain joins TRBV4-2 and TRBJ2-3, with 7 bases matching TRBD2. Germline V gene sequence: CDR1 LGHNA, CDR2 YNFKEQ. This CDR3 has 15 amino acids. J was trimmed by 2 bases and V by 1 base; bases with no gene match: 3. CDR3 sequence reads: CASSQVQRDTDTQYF. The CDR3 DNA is TGTGCCAGCAGCCAAGTCCAGCGGGACACAGATACGCAGTATTTT.

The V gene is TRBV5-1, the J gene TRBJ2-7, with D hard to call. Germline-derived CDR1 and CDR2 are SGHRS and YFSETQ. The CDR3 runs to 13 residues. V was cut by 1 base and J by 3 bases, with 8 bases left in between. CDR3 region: CASSLSPDYEQYF. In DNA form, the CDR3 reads TGCGCCAGCAGCTTGTCACCAGACTACGAGCAGTACTTC. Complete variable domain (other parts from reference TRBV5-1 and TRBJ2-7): KAGVTQTPRYLIKTRGQQVTLSCSPISGHRSVSWYQQTPGQGLQFLFEYFSETQRNKGNFPGRFSGRQFSNSRSEMNVSTLELGDSALYLCASSLSPDYEQYFGPGTRLTVT.

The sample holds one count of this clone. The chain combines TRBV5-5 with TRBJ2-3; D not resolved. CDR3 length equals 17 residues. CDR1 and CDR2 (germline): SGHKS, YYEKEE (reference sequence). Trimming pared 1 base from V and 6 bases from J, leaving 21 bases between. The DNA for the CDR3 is TGTGCCAGCAGCTTGCTACTACTCCAAGGTCTTGGGGATACGCAGTATTTT. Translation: CASSLLLLQGLGDTQYF.

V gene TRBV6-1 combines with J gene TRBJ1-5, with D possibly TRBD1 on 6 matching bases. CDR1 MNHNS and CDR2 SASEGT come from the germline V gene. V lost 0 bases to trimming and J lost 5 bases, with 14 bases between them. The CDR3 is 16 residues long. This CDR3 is CASSEASSDSYQPQHF. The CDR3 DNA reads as TGTGCCAGCAGTGAAGCTTCGTCGGACAGTTATCAGCCCCAGCATTTT.

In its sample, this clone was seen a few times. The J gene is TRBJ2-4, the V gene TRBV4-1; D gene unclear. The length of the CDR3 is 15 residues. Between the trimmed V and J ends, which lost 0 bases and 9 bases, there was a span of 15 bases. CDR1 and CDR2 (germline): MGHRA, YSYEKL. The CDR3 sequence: CASSQDHGGAIIQYF. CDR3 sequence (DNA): TGCGCCAGCAGCCAAGATCATGGTGGAGCAATCATTCAGTACTTC.

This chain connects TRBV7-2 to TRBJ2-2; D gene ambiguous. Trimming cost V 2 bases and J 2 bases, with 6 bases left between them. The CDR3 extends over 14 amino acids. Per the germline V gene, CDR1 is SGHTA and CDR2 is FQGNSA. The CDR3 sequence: CASSLMLNTGELFF. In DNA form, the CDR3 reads TGTGCCAGCAGCTTAATGCTAAACACCGGGGAGCTGTTTTTT.

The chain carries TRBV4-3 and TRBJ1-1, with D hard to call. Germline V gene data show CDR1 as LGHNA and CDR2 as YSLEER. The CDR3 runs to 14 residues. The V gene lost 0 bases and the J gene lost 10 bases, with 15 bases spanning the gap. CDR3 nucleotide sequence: TGCGCCAGCAGCCAAGATGTACTACAAGAGCCAGCTTTCTTT. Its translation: CASSQDVLQEPAFF.

The CDR3 DNA reads as TGTGCCTGGCAAGGGGAGGATAGCAATCAGCCCCAGCATTTT. This translates into CAWQGEDSNQPQHF. The rearrangement joins TRBV30 to TRBJ1-5; D is perhaps TRBD1 (5 bases). The CDR3 extends over 14 amino acids. With 5 bases removed from V and 0 bases from J, the gap between germline ends came to 11 bases. CDR1 and CDR2 from the germline V gene are GTSNPN and SVGIG (reference sequence).

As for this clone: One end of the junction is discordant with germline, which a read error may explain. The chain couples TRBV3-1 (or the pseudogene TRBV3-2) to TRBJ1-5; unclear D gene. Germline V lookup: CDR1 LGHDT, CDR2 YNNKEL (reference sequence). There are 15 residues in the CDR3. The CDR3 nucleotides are TGTGCCAGCAGCCCAAGCGTCCAAAGCAGTCAGCCCCAGCATTTT. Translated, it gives CASSPSVQSSQPQHF.

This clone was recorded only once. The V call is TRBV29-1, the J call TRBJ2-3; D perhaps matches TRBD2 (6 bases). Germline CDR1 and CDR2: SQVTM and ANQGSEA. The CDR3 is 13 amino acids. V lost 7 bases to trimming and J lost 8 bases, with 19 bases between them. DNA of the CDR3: TGCAGCGCTTATCTGGAGGGATGGGGTACGCAGTATTTT. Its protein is CSAYLEGWGTQYF.

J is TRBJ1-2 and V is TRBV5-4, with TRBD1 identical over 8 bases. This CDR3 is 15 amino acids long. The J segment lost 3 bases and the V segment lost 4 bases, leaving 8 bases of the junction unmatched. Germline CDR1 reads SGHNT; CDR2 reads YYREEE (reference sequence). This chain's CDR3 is CASSRPGQGDYGYTF. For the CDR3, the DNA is TGTGCCAGCAGCCGTCCCGGACAGGGAGACTATGGCTACACCTTC. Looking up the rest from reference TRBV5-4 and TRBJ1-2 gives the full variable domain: ETGVTQSPTHLIKTRGQQVTLRCSSQSGHNTVSWYQQALGQGPQFIFQYYREEENGRGNFPPRFSGLQFPNYSSELNVNALELDDSALYLCASSRPGQGDYGYTFGSGTRLTVV.

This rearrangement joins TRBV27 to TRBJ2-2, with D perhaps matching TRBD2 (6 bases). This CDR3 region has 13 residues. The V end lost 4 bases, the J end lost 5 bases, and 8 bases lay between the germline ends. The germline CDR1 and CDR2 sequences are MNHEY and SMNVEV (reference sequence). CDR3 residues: CASSSGLTGELFF. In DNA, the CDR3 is TGTGCCAGCAGTTCCGGACTAACCGGGGAGCTGTTTTTT.

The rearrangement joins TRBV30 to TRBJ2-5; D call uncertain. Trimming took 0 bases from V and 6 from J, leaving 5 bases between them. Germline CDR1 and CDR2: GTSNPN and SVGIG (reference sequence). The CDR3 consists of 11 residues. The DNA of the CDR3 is TGTGCCTGGAGTGTACTGAAGACCCAGTACTTC. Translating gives CAWSVLKTQYF.

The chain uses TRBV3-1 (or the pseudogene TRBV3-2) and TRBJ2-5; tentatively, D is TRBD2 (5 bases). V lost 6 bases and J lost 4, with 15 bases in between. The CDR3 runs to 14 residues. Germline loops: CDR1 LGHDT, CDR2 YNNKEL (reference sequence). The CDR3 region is CASRPLARLETQYF. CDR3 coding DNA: TGTGCCAGCAGGCCGTTAGCGAGACTAGAGACCCAGTACTTC.